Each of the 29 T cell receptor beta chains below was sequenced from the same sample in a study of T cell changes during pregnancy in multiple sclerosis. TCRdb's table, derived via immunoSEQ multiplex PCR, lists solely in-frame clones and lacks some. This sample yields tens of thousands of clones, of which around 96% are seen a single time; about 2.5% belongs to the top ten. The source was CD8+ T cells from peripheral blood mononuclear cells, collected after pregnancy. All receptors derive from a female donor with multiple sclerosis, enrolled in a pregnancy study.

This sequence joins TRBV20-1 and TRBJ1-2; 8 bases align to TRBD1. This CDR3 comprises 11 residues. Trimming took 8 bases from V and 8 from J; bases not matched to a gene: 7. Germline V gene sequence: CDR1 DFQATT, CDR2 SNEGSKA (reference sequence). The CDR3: CSYRGQEGYTF. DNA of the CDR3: TGCAGTTACAGGGGACAGGAAGGCTACACCTTC.

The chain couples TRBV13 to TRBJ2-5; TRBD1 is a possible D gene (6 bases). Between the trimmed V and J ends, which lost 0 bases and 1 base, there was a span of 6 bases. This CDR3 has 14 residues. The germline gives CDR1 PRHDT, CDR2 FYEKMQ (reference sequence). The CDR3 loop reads CASSLGDSQETQYF. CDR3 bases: TGTGCCAGCAGCTTAGGGGACAGCCAAGAGACCCAGTACTTC.

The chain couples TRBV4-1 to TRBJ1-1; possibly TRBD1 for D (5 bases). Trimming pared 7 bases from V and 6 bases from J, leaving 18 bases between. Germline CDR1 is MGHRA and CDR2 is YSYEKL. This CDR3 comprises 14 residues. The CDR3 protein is CASTKNVGAAEAFF. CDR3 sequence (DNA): TGCGCCAGCACCAAAAATGTAGGGGCCGCTGAAGCTTTCTTT.

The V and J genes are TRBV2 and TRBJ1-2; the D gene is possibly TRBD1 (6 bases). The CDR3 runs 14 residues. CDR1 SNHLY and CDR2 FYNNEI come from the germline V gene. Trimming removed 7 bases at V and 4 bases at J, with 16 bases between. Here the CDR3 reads CASTLQGGGYGYTF. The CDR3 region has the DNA TGTGCCAGCACCCTACAGGGTGGAGGCTATGGCTACACCTTC.

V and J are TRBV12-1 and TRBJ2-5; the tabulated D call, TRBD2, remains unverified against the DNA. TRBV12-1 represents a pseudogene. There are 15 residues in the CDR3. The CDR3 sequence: CASTLDPGSYETQYF. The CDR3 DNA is TGTGCCAGCACCCTCGACCCCGGGTCTTACGAGACCCAGTACTTC.

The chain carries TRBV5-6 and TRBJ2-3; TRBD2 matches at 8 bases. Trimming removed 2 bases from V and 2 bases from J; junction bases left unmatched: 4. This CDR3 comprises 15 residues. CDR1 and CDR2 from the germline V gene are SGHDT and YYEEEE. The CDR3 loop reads CASSLLTSVTDTQYF. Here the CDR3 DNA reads TGTGCCAGCAGCTTACTGACTAGCGTCACAGATACGCAGTATTTT.

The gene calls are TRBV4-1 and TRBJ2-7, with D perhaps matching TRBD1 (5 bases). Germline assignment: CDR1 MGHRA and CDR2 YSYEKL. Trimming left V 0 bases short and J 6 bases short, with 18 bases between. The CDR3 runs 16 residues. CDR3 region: CASSQEEGAPIPEQYF. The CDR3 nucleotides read TGCGCCAGCAGCCAAGAAGAAGGGGCGCCCATCCCCGAGCAGTACTTC.

CDR3 amino acids: CAWGLRGGAFYGYTF. In nucleotides, the CDR3 is TGTGCCTGGGGCCTGAGAGGGGGGGCTTTCTATGGCTACACCTTC. The V and J genes are TRBV30 and TRBJ1-2; TRBD1 is a possible D gene (6 bases). Germline V gene sequence: CDR1 GTSNPN, CDR2 SVGIG (reference sequence). The CDR3 is 15 residues long. V was clipped by 5 bases and J by 4 bases, with 20 bases between them. The full variable domain, with the rest looked up from reference TRBV30 and TRBJ1-2, is SQTIHQWPATLVQPVGSPLSLECTVEGTSNPNLYWYRQAAGRGLQLLFYSVGIGQISSEVPQNLSASRPQDRQFILSSKKLLLSDSGFYLCAWGLRGGAFYGYTFGSGTRLTVV.

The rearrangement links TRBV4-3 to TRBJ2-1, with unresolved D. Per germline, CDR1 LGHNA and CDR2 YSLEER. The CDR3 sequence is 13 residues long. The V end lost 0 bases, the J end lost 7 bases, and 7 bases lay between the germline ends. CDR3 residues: CASSQDFVNEQFF. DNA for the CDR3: TGCGCCAGCAGCCAAGATTTCGTAAATGAGCAGTTCTTC.

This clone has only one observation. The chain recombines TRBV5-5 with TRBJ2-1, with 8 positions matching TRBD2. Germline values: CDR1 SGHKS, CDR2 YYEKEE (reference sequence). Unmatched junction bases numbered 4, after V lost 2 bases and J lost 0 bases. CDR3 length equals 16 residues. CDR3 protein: CASSLEGTSSYNEQFF. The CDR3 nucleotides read TGTGCCAGCAGCTTAGAGGGGACTAGCTCCTACAATGAGCAGTTCTTC.

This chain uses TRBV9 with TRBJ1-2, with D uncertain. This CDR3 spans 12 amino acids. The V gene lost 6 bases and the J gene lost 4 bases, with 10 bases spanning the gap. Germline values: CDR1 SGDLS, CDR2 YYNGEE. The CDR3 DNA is TGTGCCAGCAACTCAGCGGGCTATGGCTACACCTTC. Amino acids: CASNSAGYGYTF. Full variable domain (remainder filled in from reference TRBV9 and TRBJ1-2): DSGVTQTPKHLITATGQRVTLRCSPRSGDLSVYWYQQSLDQGLQFLIQYYNGEERAKGNILERFSAQQFPDLHSELNLSSLELGDSALYFCASNSAGYGYTFGSGTRLTVV.

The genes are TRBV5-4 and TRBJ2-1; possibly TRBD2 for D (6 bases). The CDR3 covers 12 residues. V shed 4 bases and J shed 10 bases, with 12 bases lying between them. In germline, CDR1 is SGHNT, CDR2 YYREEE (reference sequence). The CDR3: CASSPEAGEQFF. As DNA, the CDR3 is TGTGCCAGCAGCCCCGAGGCGGGGGAGCAGTTCTTC.

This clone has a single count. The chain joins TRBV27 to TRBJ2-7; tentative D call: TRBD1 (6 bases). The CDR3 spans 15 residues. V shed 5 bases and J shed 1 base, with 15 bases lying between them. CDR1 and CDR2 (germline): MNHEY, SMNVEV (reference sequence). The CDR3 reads CASSRSGTLSYEQYF. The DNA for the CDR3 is TGTGCCAGCAGTAGGTCCGGGACATTGTCCTACGAGCAGTACTTC.

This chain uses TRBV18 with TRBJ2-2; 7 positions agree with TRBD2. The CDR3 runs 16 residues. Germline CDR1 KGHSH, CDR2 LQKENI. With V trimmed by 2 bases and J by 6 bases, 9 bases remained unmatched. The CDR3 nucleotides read TGTGCCAGCTCACCAAGGGTCCGGGGGGAGGCCGGGGAGCTGTTTTTT. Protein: CASSPRVRGEAGELFF. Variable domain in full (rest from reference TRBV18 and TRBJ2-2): NAGVMQNPRHLVRRRGQEARLRCSPMKGHSHVYWYRQLPEEGLKFMVYLQKENIIDESGMPKERFSAEFPKEGPSILRIQQVVRGDSAAYFCASSPRVRGEAGELFFGEGSRLTVL.

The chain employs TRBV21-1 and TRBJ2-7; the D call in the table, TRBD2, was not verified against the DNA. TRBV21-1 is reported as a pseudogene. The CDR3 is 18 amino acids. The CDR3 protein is CASTLGGTSLRGAYEQYF. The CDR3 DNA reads TGTGCCAGCACCCTAGGTGGGACTAGCCTGCGTGGGGCCTACGAGCAGTACTTC.

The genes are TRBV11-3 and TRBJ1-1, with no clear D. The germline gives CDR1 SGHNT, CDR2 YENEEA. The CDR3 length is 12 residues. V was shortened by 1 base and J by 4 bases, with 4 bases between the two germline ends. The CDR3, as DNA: TGTGCCAGCAGCTTAGCGGGCACTGAAGCTTTCTTT. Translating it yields CASSLAGTEAFF.

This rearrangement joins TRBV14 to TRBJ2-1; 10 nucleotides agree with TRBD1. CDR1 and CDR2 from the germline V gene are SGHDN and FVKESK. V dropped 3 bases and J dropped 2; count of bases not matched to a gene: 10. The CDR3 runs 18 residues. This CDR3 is CASSHPGGDRGPYNEQFF. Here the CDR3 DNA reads TGTGCCAGCAGCCATCCCGGAGGGGACAGGGGACCCTACAATGAGCAGTTCTTC.

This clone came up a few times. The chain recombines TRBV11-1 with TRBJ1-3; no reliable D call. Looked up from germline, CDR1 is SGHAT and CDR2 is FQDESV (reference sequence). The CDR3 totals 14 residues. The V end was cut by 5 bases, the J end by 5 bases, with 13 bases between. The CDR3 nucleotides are TGTGCCAGCAGCGAGAGTGGAGGGAGAAACACCATATATTTT. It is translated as CASSESGGRNTIYF.

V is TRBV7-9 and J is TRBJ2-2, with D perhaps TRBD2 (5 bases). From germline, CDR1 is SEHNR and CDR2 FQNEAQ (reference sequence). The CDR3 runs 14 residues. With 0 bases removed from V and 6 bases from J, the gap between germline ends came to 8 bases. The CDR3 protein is CASSLALAPGELFF. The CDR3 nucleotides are TGTGCCAGCAGCTTAGCGCTAGCCCCCGGGGAGCTGTTTTTT.

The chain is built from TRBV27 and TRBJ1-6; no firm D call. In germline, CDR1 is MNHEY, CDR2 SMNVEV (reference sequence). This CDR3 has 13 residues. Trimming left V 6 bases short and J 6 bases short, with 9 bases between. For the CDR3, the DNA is TGTGCCAGCAGCCTAGGACTTAATTCACCCCTCCACTTT. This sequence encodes CASSLGLNSPLHF.

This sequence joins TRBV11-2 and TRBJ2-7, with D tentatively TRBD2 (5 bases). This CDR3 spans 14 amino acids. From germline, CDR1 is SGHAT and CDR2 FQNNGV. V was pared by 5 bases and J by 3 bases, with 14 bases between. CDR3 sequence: CASSPGILNYEQYF. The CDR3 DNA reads TGTGCCAGCAGCCCCGGGATATTAAACTACGAGCAGTACTTC.

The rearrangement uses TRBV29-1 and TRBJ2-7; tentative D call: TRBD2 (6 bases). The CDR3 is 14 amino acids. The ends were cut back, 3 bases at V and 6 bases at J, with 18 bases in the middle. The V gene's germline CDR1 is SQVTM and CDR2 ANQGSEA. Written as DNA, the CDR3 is TGCAGCGTTGAGCTACAGCTGGAGGGCTCCGAGCAGTACTTC. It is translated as CSVELQLEGSEQYF.

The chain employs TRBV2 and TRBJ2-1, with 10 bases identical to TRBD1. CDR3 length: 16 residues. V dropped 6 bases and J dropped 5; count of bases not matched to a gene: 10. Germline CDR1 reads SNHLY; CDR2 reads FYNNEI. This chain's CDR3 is CASRESGTGVNNEQFF. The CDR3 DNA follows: TGTGCCAGCAGGGAGTCCGGGACAGGGGTCAACAATGAGCAGTTCTTC.

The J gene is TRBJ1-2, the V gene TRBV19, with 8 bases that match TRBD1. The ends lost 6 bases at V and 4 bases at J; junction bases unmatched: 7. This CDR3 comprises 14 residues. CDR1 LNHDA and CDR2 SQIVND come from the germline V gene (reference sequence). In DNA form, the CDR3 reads TGTGCCAGTAGCTTCGGACAGGGCGCCTATGGCTACACCTTC. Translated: CASSFGQGAYGYTF. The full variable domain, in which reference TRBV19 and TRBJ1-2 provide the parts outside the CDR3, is DGGITQSPKYLFRKEGQNVTLSCEQNLNHDAMYWYRQDPGQGLRLIYYSQIVNDFQKGDIAEGYSVSREKKESFPLTVTSAQKNPTAFYLCASSFGQGAYGYTFGSGTRLTVV.

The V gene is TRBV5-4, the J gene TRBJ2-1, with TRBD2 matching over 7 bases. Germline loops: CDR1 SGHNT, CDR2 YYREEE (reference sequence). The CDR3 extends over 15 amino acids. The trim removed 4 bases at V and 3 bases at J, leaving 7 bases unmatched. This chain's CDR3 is CASSAPASGYNEQFF. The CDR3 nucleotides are TGTGCCAGCAGCGCGCCTGCTAGCGGCTACAATGAGCAGTTCTTC.

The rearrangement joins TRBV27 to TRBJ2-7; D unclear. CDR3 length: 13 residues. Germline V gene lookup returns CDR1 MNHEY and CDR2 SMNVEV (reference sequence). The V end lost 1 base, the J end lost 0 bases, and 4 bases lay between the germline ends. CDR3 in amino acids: CASSLFSSYEQYF. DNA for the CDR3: TGTGCCAGCAGTTTATTTAGCTCCTACGAGCAGTACTTC.

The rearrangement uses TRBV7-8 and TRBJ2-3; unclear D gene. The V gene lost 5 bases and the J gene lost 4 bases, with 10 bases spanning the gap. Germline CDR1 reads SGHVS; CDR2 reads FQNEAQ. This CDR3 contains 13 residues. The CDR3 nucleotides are TGTGCCAGCAGCCTAGTTGGCCCAGATACGCAGTATTTT. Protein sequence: CASSLVGPDTQYF.

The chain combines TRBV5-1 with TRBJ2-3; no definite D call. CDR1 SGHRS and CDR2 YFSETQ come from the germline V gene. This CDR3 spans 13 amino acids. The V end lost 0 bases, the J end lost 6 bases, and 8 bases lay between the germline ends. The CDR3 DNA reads TGCGCCAGCAGCTTGGTCTATTCGGATACGCAGTATTTT. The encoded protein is CASSLVYSDTQYF.

The CDR3 DNA sequence: TGTGCCAGCAGTGAATGGCCTAGCGGGCCCCAAGAGACCCAGTACTTC. Translating it yields CASSEWPSGPQETQYF. The chain carries TRBV2 and TRBJ2-5, with 8 bases that match TRBD2. The J segment lost 1 base and the V segment lost 2 bases, leaving 6 bases of the junction unmatched. The CDR3 is 16 amino acids. Germline V gives CDR1 SNHLY, CDR2 FYNNEI.